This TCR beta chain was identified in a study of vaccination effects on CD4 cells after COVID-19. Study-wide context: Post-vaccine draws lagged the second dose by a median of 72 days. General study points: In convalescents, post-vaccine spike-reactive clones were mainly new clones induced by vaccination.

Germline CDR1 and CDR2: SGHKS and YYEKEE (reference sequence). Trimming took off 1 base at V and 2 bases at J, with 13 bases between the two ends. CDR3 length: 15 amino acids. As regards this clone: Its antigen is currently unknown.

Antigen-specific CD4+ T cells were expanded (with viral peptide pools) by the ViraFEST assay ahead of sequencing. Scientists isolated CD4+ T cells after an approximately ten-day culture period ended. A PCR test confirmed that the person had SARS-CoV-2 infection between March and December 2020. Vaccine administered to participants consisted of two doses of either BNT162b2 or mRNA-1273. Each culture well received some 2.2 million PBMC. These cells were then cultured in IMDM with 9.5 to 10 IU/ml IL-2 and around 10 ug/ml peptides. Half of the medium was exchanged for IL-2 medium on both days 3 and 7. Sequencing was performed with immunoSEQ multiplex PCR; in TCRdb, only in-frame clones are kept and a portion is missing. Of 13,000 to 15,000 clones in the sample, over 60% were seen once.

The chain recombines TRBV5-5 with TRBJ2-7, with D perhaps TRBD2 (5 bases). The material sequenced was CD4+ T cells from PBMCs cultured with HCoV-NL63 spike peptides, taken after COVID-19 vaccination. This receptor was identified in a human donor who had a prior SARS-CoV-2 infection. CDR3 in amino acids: CASSLNWRATYEQYF. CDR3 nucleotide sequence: TGTGCCAGCAGCTTGAATTGGCGGGCGACCTACGAGCAGTACTTC.